This is a list of T cell receptor beta chains from one sample in a study of immune heterogeneity within non-small cell lung tumors. TCRdb analysed the multiplex PCR reads with MiXCR anew, one entry per CDR3 protein. The data show some 30,000 distinct CDR3 sequences, with approximately 30% seen just once and approximately 4.2% held by the top ten. The sample taken for sequencing was lung tumor tissue. These receptors originate from a man in his forties or fifties with non-small cell lung cancer. The CDR3 runs from the conserved cysteine through the conserved F or W. A D gene is named only where the DNA matches it firmly. Not all rows give a size; the values are once, few, many and, for expanded clones, a class.

clone_size: few; v_call: TRBV19; j_call: TRBJ1-5; d_call: .; cdr3_aa: CASSMPGIVNQPQHF; cdr3_nt: TGTGCCAGTAGTATGCCAGGAATAGTCAATCAGCCCCAGCATTTT
clone_size: .; v_call: TRBV7-2; j_call: TRBJ2-6; d_call: .; cdr3_aa: CASSSGSSGANVLTF; cdr3_nt: TGTGCCAGCAGCTCAGGGAGCTCTGGGGCCAACGTCCTGACTTTC
clone_size: many; v_call: TRBV10-2; j_call: TRBJ1-6; d_call: .; cdr3_aa: CASSVRGRGNSPLHF; cdr3_nt: TGCGCCAGCAGTGTCAGGGGTAGGGGTAATTCACCCCTCCACTTT
clone_size: few; v_call: TRBV11-3; j_call: TRBJ2-1; d_call: .; cdr3_aa: CASSLPPAYTQFF; cdr3_nt: TGTGCCAGCAGCTTACCCCCAGCCTATACTCAGTTCTTC
clone_size: few; v_call: TRBV19; j_call: TRBJ2-1; d_call: .; cdr3_aa: CASSMGDPYNEQFF; cdr3_nt: TGTGCCAGTAGTATGGGGGATCCCTACAATGAGCAGTTCTTC
clone_size: few; v_call: TRBV30; j_call: TRBJ2-1; d_call: TRBD2; cdr3_aa: CAWAPGLAGVGQFF; cdr3_nt: TGTGCCTGGGCTCCGGGGCTAGCGGGAGTAGGGCAGTTCTTC
clone_size: many; v_call: TRBV18; j_call: TRBJ1-1; d_call: .; cdr3_aa: CASSQDLNTEAFF; cdr3_nt: TGTGCCAGCAGCCAAGATCTGAACACTGAAGCTTTCTTT
clone_size: .; v_call: TRBV12-3/TRBV12-4; j_call: TRBJ1-1; d_call: TRBD1; cdr3_aa: CASSLGQGGLGAFF; cdr3_nt: TGTGCCAGCAGTCTCGGACAGGGAGGATTGGGAGCTTTCTTT
clone_size: .; v_call: TRBV9; j_call: TRBJ2-1; d_call: .; cdr3_aa: CASSVYGVSKNEQFF; cdr3_nt: TGTGCCAGCAGCGTGTATGGGGTGAGTAAGAATGAGCAGTTCTTC
clone_size: many; v_call: TRBV2; j_call: TRBJ1-1; d_call: .; cdr3_aa: CASMSAENTEAFF; cdr3_nt: TGTGCCAGCATGTCCGCAGAGAACACTGAAGCTTTCTTT
clone_size: many; v_call: TRBV12-3/TRBV12-4; j_call: TRBJ1-5; d_call: .; cdr3_aa: CASSFGVNQPQHF; cdr3_nt: TGTGCCAGCAGTTTTGGGGTGAATCAGCCCCAGCATTTT
clone_size: .; v_call: TRBV5-1; j_call: TRBJ2-5; d_call: TRBD2; cdr3_aa: CASSFGSSGSETQYF; cdr3_nt: TGCGCCAGCAGCTTTGGGTCTAGCGGGAGTGAGACCCAGTACTTC
clone_size: .; v_call: TRBV4-1; j_call: TRBJ1-1; d_call: .; cdr3_aa: CASSQILGAPRDTEAFF; cdr3_nt: TGCGCCAGCAGCCAAATTCTGGGGGCCCCCCGGGACACTGAAGCTTTCTTT
clone_size: .; v_call: TRBV7-9; j_call: TRBJ2-1; d_call: TRBD2; cdr3_aa: CASSHRLAGDYEQFF; cdr3_nt: TGTGCCAGCAGCCATCGACTAGCGGGAGACTATGAGCAGTTCTTC
clone_size: few; v_call: TRBV7-9; j_call: TRBJ2-2; d_call: TRBD2; cdr3_aa: CASSRGGLAYTGELFF; cdr3_nt: TGTGCCAGCAGCCGAGGGGGACTAGCGTACACCGGGGAGCTGTTTTTT
clone_size: few; v_call: TRBV9; j_call: TRBJ2-5; d_call: TRBD2; cdr3_aa: CASSDRLAGEETQYF; cdr3_nt: TGTGCCAGCAGCGACAGACTAGCGGGAGAGGAGACCCAGTACTTC
clone_size: .; v_call: TRBV5-1; j_call: TRBJ1-1; d_call: TRBD1; cdr3_aa: CASSNTGTGDGEAFF; cdr3_nt: TGCGCCAGCAGCAATACCGGGACAGGGGATGGTGAAGCTTTCTTT
clone_size: .; v_call: TRBV30; j_call: TRBJ1-4; d_call: .; cdr3_aa: CALDGNEKLFF; cdr3_nt: TGTGCCTTGGACGGTAATGAAAAACTGTTTTTT
clone_size: few; v_call: TRBV3-1; j_call: TRBJ2-7; d_call: .; cdr3_aa: CASGDIYEQYF; cdr3_nt: TGTGCCAGCGGCGACATCTACGAGCAGTACTTC
clone_size: many; v_call: TRBV7-8; j_call: TRBJ1-4; d_call: .; cdr3_aa: CASQRRGEKLFF; cdr3_nt: TGTGCCAGCCAAAGACGAGGTGAAAAACTGTTTTTT
clone_size: many; v_call: TRBV6-1; j_call: TRBJ1-5; d_call: TRBD1; cdr3_aa: CASSSDRGSNQPQHF; cdr3_nt: TGTGCCAGCAGTTCGGACAGGGGTAGCAATCAGCCCCAGCATTTT
clone_size: .; v_call: TRBV11-3; j_call: TRBJ2-5; d_call: .; cdr3_aa: CASDREEETQYF; cdr3_nt: TGTGCCAGCGACAGGGAGGAGGAGACCCAGTACTTC
clone_size: .; v_call: TRBV18; j_call: TRBJ2-1; d_call: .; cdr3_aa: CASSLTGSSYNEQFF; cdr3_nt: TGTGCCAGCTCACTAACGGGGAGTTCTTACAATGAGCAGTTCTTC
clone_size: few; v_call: TRBV6-6; j_call: TRBJ2-5; d_call: TRBD1; cdr3_aa: CASSYLRDRDRETQYF; cdr3_nt: TGTGCCAGCAGTTACCTCCGGGACAGGGACCGGGAGACCCAGTACTTC
clone_size: many; v_call: TRBV27; j_call: TRBJ1-6; d_call: .; cdr3_aa: CASSFNLGDNSPLHF; cdr3_nt: TGTGCCAGCAGTTTCAACCTAGGGGATAATTCACCCCTCCACTTT
clone_size: .; v_call: TRBV7-3; j_call: TRBJ2-6; d_call: .; cdr3_aa: CASSLTSKSSGANVLTF; cdr3_nt: TGTGCCAGCAGCTTAACATCAAAAAGCTCTGGGGCCAACGTCCTGACTTTC
clone_size: few; v_call: TRBV3-1; j_call: TRBJ1-3; d_call: .; cdr3_aa: CASSQIGSGNTIYF; cdr3_nt: TGTGCCAGCAGCCAAATTGGGTCTGGAAACACCATATATTTT
clone_size: .; v_call: TRBV4-3; j_call: TRBJ2-3; d_call: .; cdr3_aa: CASSPAEQGTQYF; cdr3_nt: TGCGCCAGCAGCCCGGCCGAGCAGGGTACGCAGTATTTT
clone_size: few; v_call: TRBV20-1; j_call: TRBJ2-3; d_call: TRBD2; cdr3_aa: CSAARTSGSTDTQYF; cdr3_nt: TGCAGTGCTGCCCGGACTAGCGGGAGCACAGATACGCAGTATTTT
clone_size: few; v_call: TRBV4-3; j_call: TRBJ2-1; d_call: .; cdr3_aa: CASSQGLAYDYNEQFF; cdr3_nt: TGCGCCAGCAGCCAAGGTCTCGCGTACGACTACAATGAGCAGTTCTTC
clone_size: few; v_call: TRBV12-3/TRBV12-4; j_call: TRBJ1-6; d_call: .; cdr3_aa: CASRSTGPVNSPLHF; cdr3_nt: TGTGCCAGCAGATCCACGGGGCCCGTGAATTCACCCCTCCACTTT
clone_size: many; v_call: TRBV13; j_call: TRBJ2-7; d_call: .; cdr3_aa: CASSLWGVRGEQYF; cdr3_nt: TGTGCCAGCAGCTTATGGGGGGTTCGGGGCGAGCAGTACTTC
clone_size: .; v_call: TRBV5-1; j_call: TRBJ2-7; d_call: .; cdr3_aa: CARSLAPLRLVSEQYF; cdr3_nt: TGCGCCAGAAGCTTGGCCCCCTTAAGACTCGTATCCGAGCAGTACTTC
clone_size: many; v_call: TRBV12-3/TRBV12-4; j_call: TRBJ1-2; d_call: TRBD1; cdr3_aa: CASRRTGGGGYTF; cdr3_nt: TGTGCCAGCAGGCGAACAGGGGGCGGGGGCTACACCTTC
clone_size: medium-sized; v_call: TRBV24-1; j_call: TRBJ2-2; d_call: .; cdr3_aa: CATGDPGQGSGELFF; cdr3_nt: TGTGCCACCGGCGACCCGGGGCAGGGCTCGGGGGAGCTGTTTTTT
clone_size: few; v_call: TRBV10-3; j_call: TRBJ1-4; d_call: .; cdr3_aa: CATRGSSEKLFF; cdr3_nt: TGTGCCACCAGGGGTTCCAGTGAAAAACTGTTTTTT
clone_size: few; v_call: TRBV6-8; j_call: TRBJ2-2; d_call: .; cdr3_aa: CASSYWAADGLFF; cdr3_nt: TGTGCCAGCAGTTACTGGGCGGCCGACGGGCTGTTTTTT
clone_size: many; v_call: TRBV20-1; j_call: TRBJ2-1; d_call: TRBD2; cdr3_aa: CSALPGPGLADYNEQFF; cdr3_nt: TGCAGTGCTTTGCCAGGACCGGGACTAGCGGACTACAATGAGCAGTTCTTC
clone_size: .; v_call: TRBV18; j_call: TRBJ1-5; d_call: .; cdr3_aa: CASSPRGEDNQPQHF; cdr3_nt: TGTGCCAGCTCACCCCGGGGGGAAGACAATCAGCCCCAGCATTTT
clone_size: few; v_call: TRBV18; j_call: TRBJ1-4; d_call: TRBD1; cdr3_aa: CASSRNRGNNEKLFF; cdr3_nt: TGTGCCAGCTCAAGAAACAGGGGGAATAATGAAAAACTGTTTTTT
clone_size: many; v_call: TRBV12-3/TRBV12-4; j_call: TRBJ2-7; d_call: .; cdr3_aa: CASSLRGGSYEQYF; cdr3_nt: TGTGCCAGCAGTTTGCGGGGCGGCTCCTACGAGCAGTACTTC
clone_size: many; v_call: TRBV2; j_call: TRBJ1-5; d_call: .; cdr3_aa: CASRAGPNQPQHF; cdr3_nt: TGTGCCAGCAGGGCGGGGCCTAATCAGCCCCAGCATTTT
clone_size: few; v_call: TRBV5-6; j_call: TRBJ1-2; d_call: .; cdr3_aa: CASSLGTSCTF; cdr3_nt: TGTGCCAGCAGCTTGGGGACAAGCTGCACCTTC
clone_size: .; v_call: TRBV5-5; j_call: TRBJ1-2; d_call: TRBD1; cdr3_aa: CASSLVTGGNYGYTF; cdr3_nt: TGTGCCAGCAGCTTAGTGACAGGGGGGAACTATGGCTACACCTTC
clone_size: .; v_call: TRBV12-5; j_call: TRBJ2-5; d_call: TRBD1; cdr3_aa: CASGGDRAETQYF; cdr3_nt: TGTGCTAGTGGCGGTGACAGGGCCGAGACCCAGTACTTC
clone_size: .; v_call: TRBV6-2/TRBV6-3; j_call: TRBJ1-2; d_call: .; cdr3_aa: CASGTTARLYRYTF; cdr3_nt: TGTGCCAGCGGGACAACGGCCCGCCTTTATCGCTACACCTTC